What follows are 14 T cell receptor beta chains derived from one specimen sequenced in a study of cytomegalovirus exposure and HLA in healthy donors. PCR used 60 Vbeta primers and 13 Jbeta primers. Repertoires were generated with immunoSEQ multiplex PCR, while TCRdb's copy carries only in-frame clones and drops some. In the table there are 65,000 to 75,000 clones, 65% to 70% of which are singletons. Sequencing was carried out using PBMCs. These receptors were collected from a woman in her 30s in good health and CMV-seronegative.

The CDR3 DNA sequence: TGTGCCAGCAGCTTAACCGGGCCGGGAAAGACCCAGTACTTC. Translated: CASSLTGPGKTQYF. V usage is TRBV11-2 and J usage is TRBJ2-5; TRBD2 might be the D (5 bases). CDR3 size: 14 residues. CDR1 SGHAT and CDR2 FQNNGV come from the germline V gene. Between the trimmed V and J ends, which lost 2 bases and 6 bases, there was a span of 13 bases. Full variable domain (missing parts from reference TRBV11-2 and TRBJ2-5): EAGVAQSPRYKIIEKRQSVAFWCNPISGHATLYWYQQILGQGPKLLIQFQNNGVVDDSQLPKDRFSAERLKGVDSTLKIQPAKLEDSAVYLCASSLTGPGKTQYFGPGTRLLVL.

The chain carries TRBV6-5 and TRBJ2-5; D gene ambiguous. The assigned J gene may be wrong: the sequence end matches TRBJ2-7 better. The CDR3 sequence is 15 residues long. CDR1 and CDR2 from the germline V gene are MNHEY and SVGAGI. CDR3 sequence (DNA): TGTGCCAGCAGTTACTTGGCAGGCCTCCAATACGAGCAGTACTTC. Its protein product is CASSYLAGLQYEQYF.

The chain links TRBV14 to TRBJ2-3; 10 nucleotides match TRBD2. The CDR3 has 17 amino acids. The J segment lost 0 bases and the V segment lost 0 bases, leaving 3 bases of the junction unmatched. Germline lookup yields CDR1 SGHDN and CDR2 FVKESK. Written as DNA, the CDR3 is TGTGCCAGCAGCCAAGATCTAGCGGGGGCTAGCACAGATACGCAGTATTTT. Encoded protein: CASSQDLAGASTDTQYF.

This clone was seen a few times. The CDR3 is CASSVGGQGFGYTF. CDR3 sequence (DNA): TGTGCCAGCAGCGTAGGGGGGCAGGGTTTTGGCTACACCTTC. V gene TRBV9 combines with J gene TRBJ1-2; D perhaps matches TRBD1 (6 bases). Germline V lookup: CDR1 SGDLS, CDR2 YYNGEE. The CDR3 loop spans 14 amino acids. Trimming left V 0 bases short and J 7 bases short, with 13 bases between.

The chain employs TRBV4-2 and TRBJ1-2; TRBD1 matches at 7 bases. Looked up from germline, CDR1 is LGHNA and CDR2 is YNFKEQ. The CDR3 spans 12 residues. The V and J ends lost 7 bases and 8 bases, in that order; junction bases with no gene match: 7. Here the CDR3 DNA reads TGTGCCAGCACCGACCCAGGGGGGGGCTACACCTTC. Translating it yields CASTDPGGGYTF.

This clone came up a few times. The V gene is TRBV25-1, the J gene TRBJ1-2; D possibly corresponds to TRBD1 (5 bases). This CDR3 is built from 13 residues. Looked up from germline, CDR1 is MGHDK and CDR2 is SYGVNS. The V end was cut by 1 base, the J end by 7 bases, with 10 bases between. CDR3 loop: CASSEFGDSGYTF. CDR3 DNA sequence: TGTGCCAGCAGTGAATTCGGGGACTCTGGCTACACCTTC.

The rearrangement links TRBV7-8 to TRBJ2-5; D remains unclear. Gene TRBJ2-7 matches the end of the DNA better, so the J call may be wrong. CDR3 size: 10 residues. From germline, CDR1 is SGHVS and CDR2 FQNEAQ. CDR3 region: CASSDYEQYF. The CDR3, as DNA: TGTGCCAGCAGCGACTACGAGCAGTACTTC.

This chain uses TRBV29-1 with TRBJ2-7; D perhaps matches TRBD1 (5 bases). V was cut by 0 bases and J by 2 bases, with 14 bases left in between. Germline V gene sequence: CDR1 SQVTM, CDR2 ANQGSEA. The CDR3 has 15 residues. In DNA, the CDR3 is TGCAGCGTTGAAGATCGCACAGGCCGACCCTACGAGCAGTACTTC. Translation gives CSVEDRTGRPYEQYF.

The rearrangement joins TRBV6-5 to TRBJ2-1; 8 bases are a match to TRBD1. Germline CDR1 reads MNHEY; CDR2 reads SVGAGI. Losses at the gene ends were 5 bases for V and 3 bases for J; bases not matched to a gene: 6. This CDR3 has 15 amino acids. The CDR3 region is CASSVNRGSYNEQFF. CDR3 sequence (DNA): TGTGCCAGCAGTGTAAACAGGGGGAGCTACAATGAGCAGTTCTTC.

The V and J genes are TRBV10-3 and TRBJ2-3; TRBD2 matches at 16 bases. V shed 6 bases, J shed 6 bases, and the junction held 6 bases outside the gene matches. Germline CDR1 is ENHRY and CDR2 is SYGVKD. CDR3 length equals 16 residues. CDR3 sequence: CAIRGTSGGVRDTQYF. The CDR3 DNA is TGTGCCATCAGGGGGACTAGCGGGGGGGTCAGGGATACGCAGTATTTT.

The rearrangement links TRBV7-3 to TRBJ2-7, with D tentatively TRBD2 (6 bases). Trimming left V 5 bases short and J 2 bases short, with 13 bases between. This CDR3 comprises 14 residues. CDR1 is SGHTA, CDR2 FQGTGA, per germline. The CDR3 region has the DNA TGTGCCAGCAGCCCGGGGCGGGGAACCTACGAGCAGTACTTC. Its translation: CASSPGRGTYEQYF. Full variable domain (missing parts from reference TRBV7-3 and TRBJ2-7): GAGVSQTPSNKVTEKGKYVELRCDPISGHTALYWYRQSLGQGPEFLIYFQGTGAADDSGLPNDRFFAVRPEGSVSTLKIQRTERGDSAVYLCASSPGRGTYEQYFGPGTRLTVT.

This clone was detected a few times. V gene TRBV6-1 combines with J gene TRBJ1-2; 8 bases agree with TRBD1. V shed 5 bases and J 7 bases; nucleotides not matched to a gene: 6. The germline CDR1 and CDR2 sequences are MNHNS and SASEGT. This CDR3 is 13 amino acids long. Here the CDR3 DNA reads TGTGCCAGCAGTACAGGGGGAAGTGGTGGCTACACCTTC. This translates into CASSTGGSGGYTF.

The genes are TRBV30 and TRBJ1-6; 8 positions match TRBD1. This CDR3 comprises 13 residues. The germline V gene has CDR1 GTSNPN and CDR2 SVGIG (reference sequence). J gave up 5 bases and V 7 bases, and 4 bases lay outside the gene matches. This chain's CDR3 is CALNRGDNSPLHF. As DNA, the CDR3 is TGTGCCTTAAACAGGGGGGATAATTCACCCCTCCACTTT.

The gene calls are TRBV9 and TRBJ1-2; D call uncertain. Germline-derived CDR1 and CDR2 are SGDLS and YYNGEE. This CDR3 is built from 16 residues. Deletions cut 4 bases from V and 3 bases from J, with 19 bases between. CDR3 amino acids: CASSPEEASYYYGYTF. In DNA, the CDR3 is TGTGCCAGCAGCCCGGAGGAGGCCTCCTACTACTATGGCTACACCTTC.